This T cell receptor beta chain is drawn from a study of blood T cells in healthy people across ages. Study findings and constraints: Significant beta diversity loss was already apparent by age roughly 38, declining roughly linearly.

V lost 5 bases to trimming and J lost 2 bases; unmatched junction nucleotides: 6. The CDR3 is 17 residues long. It was with a sample-barcoded 5' primer and a J-beta primer mix that a second PCR of roughly 7 to 12 cycles was run. TCRdb reprocessed the 5' RACE reads with MiXCR, giving one entry per CDR3 protein. The sample holds about 780,000 distinct CDR3 sequences, about 42% seen once. About this clonotype: Its antigen is currently unknown.

The receptor's source is a man older than 75 in good health. The chain has TRBV12-3 or TRBV12-4 and TRBJ2-1, with 13 bases identical to TRBD2. Input material: blood. CDR3 residues: CASSGLAGVRAYNEQFF. The CDR3 nucleotides are TGTGCCAGCAGTGGACTAGCGGGAGTCCGTGCCTACAATGAGCAGTTCTTC.